The 5 T cell receptor beta chains in this list originate from one sample, sequenced in a study of vaccination effects on CD4 cells after COVID-19. Sequencing was preceded by expansion of antigen-specific CD4+ T cells with viral peptide pools in the ViraFEST assay. Isolating CD4+ T cells followed 9 to 11 days of culture. Nobody among the vaccine recipients had prior SARS-CoV-2 infection (nucleocapsid antibodies were negative). Sequencing was performed with immunoSEQ multiplex PCR; in TCRdb, only in-frame clones are kept and a portion is missing. Here the sample spans 35,000 to 50,000 clones, just over 75% being singletons. These receptors have no identified antigens. Sequencing was performed on CD4+ T cells from PBMCs cultured with SARS-CoV-2 spike peptides, taken before COVID-19 vaccination. The receptors were gathered from a human donor who received a COVID-19 vaccine.

The rearrangement links TRBV10-1 to TRBJ2-5; D might be TRBD2 (5 bases). In germline, CDR1 is WNHNN, CDR2 SYGVQD (reference sequence). This CDR3 comprises 14 residues. V lost 2 bases, J lost 3 bases, and 10 bases lay in between. The CDR3 loop is CASSEQAGKETQYF. CDR3 coding DNA: TGCGCCAGCAGTGAGCAGGCCGGGAAAGAGACCCAGTACTTC.

The chain couples TRBV4-1 to TRBJ2-4; D perhaps matches TRBD1 (6 bases). Germline assignment: CDR1 MGHRA and CDR2 YSYEKL. The CDR3 is 16 residues long. Trimming removed 3 bases from V and 7 bases from J, with 19 bases in between. The CDR3 bases are TGCGCCAGCAGCCATATCGCTGTACAGAGGGGGAACATTCAGTACTTC. Amino acids: CASSHIAVQRGNIQYF.

This clone was recorded once. The J gene is TRBJ1-1, the V gene TRBV6-2 or TRBV6-3; D gene uncertain. Germline loops: CDR1 MNHEY, CDR2 SVGEGT. The V and J ends lost 5 bases and 3 bases respectively, with 16 bases between them. There are 15 residues in the CDR3. The chain's CDR3 is CASSTTGGRYTEAFF. The CDR3 DNA follows: TGTGCCAGCAGTACGACGGGAGGTCGGTACACTGAAGCTTTCTTT.

This chain links TRBV10-3 with TRBJ2-7, with D possibly TRBD1 on 6 matching bases. Trimming shortened V by 0 bases and J by 5 bases, and 11 bases separated the two germline ends. CDR1 is ENHRY, CDR2 SYGVKD, per germline. The CDR3 has 14 amino acids. CDR3 sequence (DNA): TGTGCCATCAGTGAGTCAGGCAGGGGAAACGAGCAGTACGTC. Protein sequence: CAISESGRGNEQYV.

The J gene is TRBJ2-1, the V gene TRBV11-1; the D is unclear. The CDR3 loop spans 14 amino acids. V was cut by 3 bases and J by 9 bases, with 15 bases left in between. Germline V gene sequence: CDR1 SGHAT, CDR2 FQDESV (reference sequence). The CDR3 coding sequence is TGTGCCAGCAGCTTGGCTCCGGGTGAACGTGAGCAGTTCTTC. Protein product: CASSLAPGEREQFF.